This TCR beta chain emerged from a study of blood T cell repertoires in COVID-19. This CDR3 comprises 13 residues. Trimming removed 4 bases at V and 6 bases at J, with 12 bases between. Germline assignment: CDR1 MGHDK and CDR2 SYGVNS. Libraries were prepared by immunoSEQ multiplex PCR; TCRdb keeps only in-frame clonotypes and omits some of them. The sample carries about 170,000 clones, just over 90% recorded once. This chain links TRBV25-1 with TRBJ1-1; D gene uncertain. The source of this sequence is a man younger than 30 with COVID-19, enrolled during active disease. Material for sequencing was peripheral blood. The CDR3 DNA follows: TGTGCCAGCAGTGTTTACGCTTCAGCTGAAGCTTTCTTT. It translates to CASSVYASAEAFF.